Listed below are T cell receptor beta chains from one sample, sequenced in a study of patients and donors after allogeneic stem cell transplantation. TCRdb ran MiXCR on the RT-PCR reads and lists one entry per CDR3 protein. Here the sample spans approximately 170,000 distinct CDR3 sequences, 24% being singletons. Material: blood, either unsorted or a sorted T cell fraction (not recorded which). The receptors come from a human donor who was either an allogeneic HSCT recipient or a stem cell or donor lymphocyte infusion donor (not recorded which). It is not recorded whose cells these are; they may come from a transplant donor. Each CDR3 is given with its conserved first and last residue. D genes are given only for firm matches. Where a row states a size, it is once, few, many or the class of an expanded clone; other rows omit it.

>few|TRBJ2-5|NA|TRBV2
TGTGCCGGTCTTATAAGCGGGCGAGAGACCCAGTACTTC
CAGLISGRETQYF
>once|TRBJ2-5|TRBD2|TRBV2
TGTGCCAGCAGTACCCCCGGGACTAGCGGGACTGAAGAGACCCAGTACTTC
CASSTPGTSGTEETQYF
>few|TRBJ2-2|NA|TRBV25-1
TGTGCCAGCAGTGAATTGGGCGGGGAGCTGTTTTTT
CASSELGGELFF
>NA|TRBJ2-3|TRBD2|TRBV4-2
TGTGCCAGCAGCGCCATAGCGGGAGCTAGGTCAGATACGCAGTATTTT
CASSAIAGARSDTQYF
>few|TRBJ2-3|TRBD1|TRBV5-4
TGTGCCAGCAGCTCGACAGGGACAGATACGCAGTATTTT
CASSSTGTDTQYF
>few|TRBJ1-5|NA|TRBV2
TGTGCCACCTCCGGCCCAGAGCCCCAGCCCCAGCATTTT
CATSGPEPQPQHF
>many|TRBJ1-1|NA|TRBV5-1
TGCGCCAGCAGCTCCGGAGGTTGGGGACTGACTGAAGCTTTCTTT
CASSSGGWGLTEAFF
>NA|TRBJ1-5|NA|TRBV12-3/TRBV12-4
TGTGCCAGCACCCTCCAAGGGGCTGGCAATCAGCCCCAGCATTTT
CASTLQGAGNQPQHF
>few|TRBJ1-1|NA|TRBV12-3/TRBV12-4
TGTGCCAGCAGTTCGCCCGGGGGACGGTTGAACACTGAAGCTTTCTTT
CASSSPGGRLNTEAFF
>NA|TRBJ2-3|TRBD1|TRBV28
TGTGCCAGCAGTCAAGACAGGGGGCTCACGGATACGCAGTATTTT
CASSQDRGLTDTQYF
>NA|TRBJ2-5|NA|TRBV15
TGTGCCACCAGCAGAGGACGTCGGCAAGAGACCCAGTACTTC
CATSRGRRQETQYF
>few|TRBJ2-5|NA|TRBV6-5
TGTGCCAGCAGTTACTCCGGGCCAGAGACCCAGTACTTC
CASSYSGPETQYF
>few|TRBJ2-7|NA|TRBV21-1
TGTGCCAGCAGCAGCCGACTAAGTGGAAGGTACGAGCAGTACTTC
CASSSRLSGRYEQYF